The rows below give T cell receptor beta chains drawn from one sample of a study of tumor T cells in aggressive B-cell lymphoma. Generated by immunoSEQ multiplex PCR, the TCRdb table keeps only in-frame clones and is missing some. The sample consists of some 11,000 clones, over 90% of them appearing once. What was sequenced was tumor tissue. These receptor sequences come from an adult with diffuse large B cell lymphoma. CDR3s leave out the opening cysteine and the closing phenylalanine or tryptophan.

cdr3_aa | v_call
ASSAFGAENEQF | TRBV18
SVEDPFSGNTIY | TRBV29-1
ATSGQGADTQY | TRBV5-1
ASSLAQGPVTDTQY | TRBV7-9
ASSLKGQGEAF | TRBV7-3
ASSIGSGENTIY | TRBV19
AISKAPGVNTEAF | TRBV10-3
ASGPMAGATYEQY | TRBV28
ASSLNRASYEQY | TRBV27
ASSQVGGPYEQY | TRBV14
ASRLGGAGGYT | TRBV19
ASSLVSGTGPYEQY | TRBV11-2
ASDLGGAYGYT | TRBV28